This TCR beta chain comes out of a study of blood T cell repertoires in COVID-19. Study-level background: Material from acute and convalescent COVID-19 was sourced from the United States, Italy and Spain. T cells, B-cell-depleted T cells, or PBMCs supplied cDNA or gDNA.

Germline CDR1 reads WSHSY; CDR2 reads SAAADI. V gave up 7 bases and J gave up 10 bases; unmatched junction bases: 20. The CDR3 spans 16 residues. In the original workflow: From reference gene primer amplification, estimates of nucleated cell counts were derived. Clones were sequenced by immunoSEQ multiplex PCR, and TCRdb holds only the in-frame ones, with some missing. V, J and clone size were drawn from that table, and D and trimming were deduced from the DNA. The table lists over 300,000 clones, about 84% of them singletons. The sample taken for sequencing was peripheral blood. This rearrangement joins TRBV10-2 to TRBJ1-1; 8 bases line up with TRBD1. The TCR was taken from a woman aged 50 to 60 with acute or convalescent COVID-19. CDR3 nucleotide sequence: TGCGCCAGCAAGACTCGGACAGATACGAACAGGGGGGTAGCTTTCTTT. Its protein product is CASKTRTDTNRGVAFF.